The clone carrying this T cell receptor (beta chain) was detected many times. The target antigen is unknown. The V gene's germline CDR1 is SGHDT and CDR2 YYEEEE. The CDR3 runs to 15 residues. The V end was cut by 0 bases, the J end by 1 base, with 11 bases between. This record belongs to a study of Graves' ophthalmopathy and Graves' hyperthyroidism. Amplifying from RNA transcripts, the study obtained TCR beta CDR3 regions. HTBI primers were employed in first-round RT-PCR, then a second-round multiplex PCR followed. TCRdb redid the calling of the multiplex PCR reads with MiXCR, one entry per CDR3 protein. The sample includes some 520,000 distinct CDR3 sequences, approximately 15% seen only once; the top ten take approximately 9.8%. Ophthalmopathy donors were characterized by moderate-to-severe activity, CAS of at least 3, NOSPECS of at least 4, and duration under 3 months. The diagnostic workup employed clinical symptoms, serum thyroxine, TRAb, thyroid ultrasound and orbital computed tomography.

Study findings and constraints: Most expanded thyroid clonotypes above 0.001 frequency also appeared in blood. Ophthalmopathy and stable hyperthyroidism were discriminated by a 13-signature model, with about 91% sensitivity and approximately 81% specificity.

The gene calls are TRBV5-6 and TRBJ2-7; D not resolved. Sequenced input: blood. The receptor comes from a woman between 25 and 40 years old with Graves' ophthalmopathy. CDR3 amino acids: CASSLAAAISYEQYF. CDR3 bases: TGTGCCAGCAGCTTGGCGGCAGCAATTTCCTACGAGCAGTACTTC.